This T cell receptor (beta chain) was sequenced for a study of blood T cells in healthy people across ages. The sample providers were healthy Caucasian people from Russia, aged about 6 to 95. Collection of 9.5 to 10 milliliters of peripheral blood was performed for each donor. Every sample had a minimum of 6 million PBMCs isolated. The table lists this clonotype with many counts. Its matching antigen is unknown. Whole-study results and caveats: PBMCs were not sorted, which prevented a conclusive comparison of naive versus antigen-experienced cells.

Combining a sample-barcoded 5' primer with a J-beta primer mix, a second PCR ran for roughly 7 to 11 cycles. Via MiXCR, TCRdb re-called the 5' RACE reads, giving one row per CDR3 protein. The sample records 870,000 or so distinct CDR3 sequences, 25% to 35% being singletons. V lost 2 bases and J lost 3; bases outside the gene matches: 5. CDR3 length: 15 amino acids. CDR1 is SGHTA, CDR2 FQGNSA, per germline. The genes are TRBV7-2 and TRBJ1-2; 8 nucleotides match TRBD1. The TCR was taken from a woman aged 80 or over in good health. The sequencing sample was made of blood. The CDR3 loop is CASSLMGTGYYGYTF. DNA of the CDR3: TGTGCCAGCAGCTTAATGGGGACAGGTTACTATGGCTACACCTTC. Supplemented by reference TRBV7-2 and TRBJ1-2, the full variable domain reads GAGVSQSPSNKVTEKGKDVELRCDPISGHTALYWYRQSLGQGLEFLIYFQGNSAPDKSGLPSDRFSAERTGGSVSTLTIQRTQQEDSAVYLCASSLMGTGYYGYTFGSGTRLTVV.